Listed below are T cell receptor beta chains from one sample, sequenced in a study of T cell changes during pregnancy in multiple sclerosis. Libraries were prepared by immunoSEQ multiplex PCR; TCRdb keeps only in-frame clonotypes and omits some of them. The profile shows approximately 28,000 clones, about 83% of them singletons. Sequencing used CD8+ T cells from peripheral blood mononuclear cells, obtained after pregnancy. These TCRs come from a female donor with multiple sclerosis, enrolled in a pregnancy study. The CDR3 runs from the conserved cysteine through the conserved F or W. Fields, in order: V gene, J gene, D gene, clone size, CDR3 protein, CDR3 DNA. D genes are given only for firm matches. Rows give clone size only sometimes, using once, few, many, or a class for an expanded clone.

>TRBV27|TRBJ2-5|NA|NA
CASKVGGARETQYF
TGTGCCAGCAAGGTGGGGGGGGCGAGGGAGACCCAGTACTTC
>TRBV10-3|TRBJ1-2|NA|NA
CAISESPTAGYTF
TGTGCCATCAGTGAGTCCCCGACAGCTGGCTACACCTTC
>TRBV7-9|TRBJ2-3|TRBD2|NA
CASSSEAGGVSDTQYF
TGTGCCAGCAGCTCCGAAGCGGGGGGGGTGTCAGATACGCAGTATTTT
>TRBV19|TRBJ1-1|TRBD1|NA
CASRPRQGPEAFF
TGTGCCAGTAGACCACGACAGGGTCCTGAAGCTTTCTTT
>TRBV6-4|TRBJ2-7|TRBD1|NA
CASSAGTGGYEQYF
TGTGCCAGCAGTGCCGGGACAGGGGGCTACGAGCAGTACTTC
>TRBV27|TRBJ2-2|TRBD1|few
CASGTGEAGELFF
TGTGCCAGCGGGACAGGGGAAGCCGGGGAGCTGTTTTTT
>TRBV10-3|TRBJ2-7|TRBD2|many
CAIRPGLAGDEQYF
TGTGCCATCAGGCCGGGACTAGCGGGGGACGAGCAGTACTTC
>TRBV19|TRBJ2-1|NA|NA
CASSIVAGAEQQFF
TGTGCCAGTAGTATAGTGGCTGGCGCGGAACAGCAGTTCTTC
>TRBV5-1|TRBJ2-3|TRBD2|NA
CASSSRSRGNTRDTQYF
TGCGCCAGCAGCTCCCGGTCGCGGGGGAACACCCGAGATACGCAGTATTTT
>TRBV9|TRBJ2-7|TRBD2|NA
CASSENPRGVGTYEQYF
TGTGCCAGCAGCGAAAATCCCCGGGGGGTCGGAACCTACGAGCAGTACTTC
>TRBV11-2|TRBJ2-7|TRBD2|NA
CASSPGLAGQITREQYF
TGTGCCAGCAGCCCGGGACTAGCGGGGCAAATTACAAGGGAGCAGTACTTC
>TRBV6-1|TRBJ2-3|NA|NA
CASSEVGGGRTDTQYF
TGTGCCAGCAGTGAAGTTGGGGGAGGAAGGACAGATACGCAGTATTTT
>TRBV7-7|TRBJ2-7|NA|NA
CASSLSWEQYF
TGTGCTAGCAGCTTGAGTTGGGAGCAGTACTTC
>TRBV30|TRBJ1-1|NA|NA
CAWSKGGIATEAFF
TGTGCCTGGTCGAAGGGAGGGATTGCGACTGAAGCTTTCTTT
>TRBV5-1|TRBJ1-2|NA|NA
CASSLGETEGGYTF
TGCGCCAGCAGCTTGGGGGAGACGGAGGGAGGCTACACCTTC
>TRBV9|TRBJ2-5|TRBD2|NA
CASSERSGGPQRETQYF
TGTGCCAGCAGCGAGCGGAGCGGGGGCCCCCAAAGAGAGACCCAGTACTTC
>TRBV4-1|TRBJ2-7|NA|NA
CASSQHRTLNSEQYF
TGCGCCAGCAGCCAGCACAGGACGCTGAACTCCGAGCAGTACTTC
>TRBV7-3|TRBJ2-5|TRBD1|once
CASSLGDSPMETQYF
TGTGCCAGCAGCTTAGGGGACAGTCCCATGGAGACCCAGTACTTC
>TRBV2|TRBJ2-2|TRBD1|few
CASSAVGGLTGELFF
TGTGCCAGCAGTGCCGTAGGGGGCCTCACCGGGGAGCTGTTTTTT
>TRBV7-9|TRBJ1-2|NA|NA
CASTPSGGVAGYTF
TGTGCCAGCACCCCGAGCGGAGGTGTCGCTGGCTACACCTTC
>TRBV19|TRBJ2-2|TRBD1|NA
CASKGEGQSNTGELFF
TGTGCCAGTAAGGGTGAGGGACAGTCGAACACCGGGGAGCTGTTTTTT
>TRBV6-1|TRBJ2-6|NA|NA
CASSGEGGSGANVLTF
TGTGCCAGCAGTGGGGAGGGGGGCTCTGGGGCCAACGTCCTGACTTTC
>TRBV9|TRBJ1-2|NA|NA
CASSAPRVRPNYGYTF
TGTGCCAGCAGTGCCCCCCGGGTCCGCCCTAACTATGGCTACACCTTC
>TRBV6-5|TRBJ1-5|NA|NA
CASRPGQFQPQHF
TGTGCCAGCAGACCTGGACAGTTTCAGCCCCAGCATTTT
>TRBV29-1|TRBJ1-4|NA|NA
CSVWGLGDEKLFF
TGCAGCGTCTGGGGACTCGGGGACGAAAAACTGTTTTTT
>TRBV5-6|TRBJ2-7|NA|NA
CASSFGIISYEQYF
TGTGCCAGCAGCTTCGGGATCATATCCTACGAGCAGTACTTC
>TRBV2|TRBJ1-2|TRBD1|few
CASRDDRGDGYTF
TGTGCCAGCAGAGACGACAGGGGTGACGGCTACACCTTC
>TRBV29-1|TRBJ2-2|NA|NA
CSVEGQGKNTGELFF
TGCAGCGTTGAGGGTCAGGGAAAGAACACCGGGGAGCTGTTTTTT
>TRBV6-1|TRBJ1-4|TRBD1|NA
CASSVQPGQGNEKLFF
TGTGCCAGCAGTGTCCAACCGGGACAGGGTAATGAAAAACTGTTTTTT
>TRBV6-5|TRBJ1-6|TRBD1|NA
CASRPGQGYNSPLHF
TGTGCCAGCAGACCGGGACAGGGCTATAATTCACCCCTCCACTTT
>TRBV6-4|TRBJ2-3|TRBD1|NA
CASSSGTGGTDTQYF
TGTGCCAGCAGTTCCGGGACAGGGGGCACAGATACGCAGTATTTT
>TRBV19|TRBJ1-1|NA|NA
CASSPWTWEGAFF
TGTGCCAGTAGTCCTTGGACATGGGAAGGAGCTTTCTTT
>TRBV19|TRBJ2-3|TRBD1|NA
CASSTNRGFADTQYF
TGTGCCAGTAGTACCAACAGGGGTTTTGCGGATACGCAGTATTTT
>TRBV5-4|TRBJ2-2|TRBD2|NA
CASSTGLVEGSGELFF
TGTGCCAGCAGCACGGGACTAGTTGAGGGGTCCGGGGAGCTGTTTTTT
>TRBV28|TRBJ2-2|NA|NA
CASSQHPNTGELFF
TGTGCCAGCAGTCAACATCCGAACACCGGGGAGCTGTTTTTT
>TRBV19|TRBJ1-2|TRBD1|NA
CASSDLRAGGYGYTF
TGTGCCAGTAGTGATCTTAGAGCAGGGGGCTATGGCTACACCTTC
>TRBV5-1|TRBJ2-4|NA|NA
CASSLMVRGLIKNIQYF
TGCGCCAGCAGCTTGATGGTCAGGGGCTTAATCAAAAACATTCAGTACTTC
>TRBV5-1|TRBJ2-1|NA|many
CASSFRGAGVDEQFF
TGCGCCAGCAGCTTTCGGGGGGCGGGAGTGGATGAGCAGTTCTTC
>TRBV2|TRBJ1-4|TRBD1|NA
CASSGGQGDEKLFF
TGTGCCAGCAGTGGGGGACAGGGGGACGAAAAACTGTTTTTT
>TRBV6-5|TRBJ1-1|NA|NA
CASSYGFGGRNTEAFF
TGTGCCAGCAGTTACGGTTTCGGTGGTCGTAACACTGAAGCTTTCTTT
>TRBV5-4|TRBJ1-6|NA|NA
CASSPERGKPLHF
TGTGCCAGCAGCCCAGAACGGGGAAAACCCCTCCACTTT
>TRBV29-1|TRBJ2-7|NA|NA
CSPKTGPLARLSEQYF
TGCAGCCCCAAGACAGGCCCTTTGGCCCGGCTCTCCGAGCAGTACTTC
>TRBV28|TRBJ2-5|TRBD2|NA
CASGIAGGHQETQYF
TGTGCCAGCGGGATAGCGGGGGGGCATCAGGAGACCCAGTACTTC
>TRBV7-9|TRBJ2-7|NA|NA
CASSWGGPQQYF
TGTGCCAGCAGCTGGGGGGGGCCACAGCAGTACTTC
>TRBV5-1|TRBJ2-7|NA|NA
CASRYRASYEQYF
TGCGCCAGCAGATACAGAGCTTCCTACGAGCAGTACTTC
>TRBV7-2|TRBJ1-5|NA|NA
CASSLRVYSNQPQHF
TGTGCCAGCAGCTTGAGGGTTTATAGCAATCAGCCCCAGCATTTT
>TRBV20-1|TRBJ2-1|NA|NA
CSARGFNEQFF
TGCAGTGCTCGCGGGTTCAATGAGCAGTTCTTC
>TRBV12-5|TRBJ1-5|NA|NA
CASGVTSAHSNQPQHF
TGTGCTAGTGGTGTGACTTCAGCGCATAGCAATCAGCCCCAGCATTTT
>TRBV6-6|TRBJ1-4|TRBD1|NA
CASRGQGAVNREKLFF
TGTGCCAGCAGAGGACAGGGGGCGGTTAATCGGGAAAAACTGTTTTTT
>TRBV6-5|TRBJ1-2|NA|NA
CASSYSKGDGYTF
TGTGCCAGCAGTTACTCGAAAGGGGATGGCTACACCTTC
>TRBV2|TRBJ2-5|NA|NA
CASSEAEETQYF
TGTGCCAGCAGTGAGGCCGAAGAGACCCAGTACTTC
>TRBV13|TRBJ1-3|TRBD1|once
CASSQQGGAFSGNTIYF
TGTGCCAGCAGCCAGCAGGGGGGCGCTTTCTCTGGAAACACCATATATTTT
>TRBV4-3|TRBJ1-1|NA|NA
CASSQEGVTEAFF
TGCGCCAGCAGCCAAGAAGGGGTTACTGAAGCTTTCTTT
>TRBV9|TRBJ1-5|NA|NA
CASSAEGGNQPQHF
TGTGCCAGCAGCGCCGAGGGCGGCAATCAGCCCCAGCATTTT
>TRBV7-2|TRBJ1-1|TRBD1|NA
CASSLPPRDSNTEAFF
TGTGCCAGCAGCCTACCACCACGGGACAGTAACACTGAAGCTTTCTTT